The 31 T cell receptor beta chains reported below all come from one sample, sequenced in a study of blood T cell repertoires in COVID-19. TCRdb's copy holds only in-frame clones and misses some; the assay was immunoSEQ multiplex PCR. The data show some 81,000 clones, with roughly 96% seen just once and around 4.2% held by the top ten. Sequencing was done on a sample of peripheral blood. The receptors were gathered from a human donor with active COVID-19. The donor label of this sample is uncertain.

This clone was seen only a few times. V is TRBV2 and J is TRBJ1-6; 7 nucleotides agree with TRBD1. The germline V gene has CDR1 SNHLY and CDR2 FYNNEI. The CDR3 has 14 amino acids. V shed 5 bases, J shed 9 bases, and the junction held 7 bases outside the gene matches. The DNA for the CDR3 is TGTGCCAGCAGTACAGACAGGGTCGGTTCACCCCTCCACTTT. This encodes CASSTDRVGSPLHF.

The chain has TRBV11-3 and TRBJ1-1; tentatively, D is TRBD1 (5 bases). The V and J ends lost 0 bases and 3 bases respectively, with 5 bases between them. Germline lookup yields CDR1 SGHNT and CDR2 YENEEA. This CDR3 is built from 13 residues. The CDR3 DNA reads TGTGCCAGCAGCTTAGAGACAGACACTGAAGCTTTCTTT. Amino acids: CASSLETDTEAFF.

The count of this clone is one. The chain couples TRBV11-2 to TRBJ2-4; a weak D match, TRBD2 (5 bases). The germline V gene has CDR1 SGHAT and CDR2 FQNNGV. The CDR3 has 16 residues. Trimming cost V 1 base and J 0 bases, with 10 bases left between them. As DNA, the CDR3 is TGTGCCAGCAGCTTAGTTAGGGAGCTAGCCAAAAACATTCAGTACTTC. It is translated as CASSLVRELAKNIQYF.

In DNA form, the CDR3 reads TGCGCCAGCAGCCGCGTACTAGCGGGGGGGGCCGGGAACATTCAGTACTTC. Its translation: CASSRVLAGGAGNIQYF. The V and J genes are TRBV4-3 and TRBJ2-4; 13 bases fit TRBD2. Trimming removed 4 bases from V and 7 bases from J; junction bases left unmatched: 10. The CDR3 has 17 amino acids. The germline CDR1 and CDR2 sequences are LGHNA and YSLEER.

This clone was seen only once. The chain employs TRBV7-2 and TRBJ1-1; 7 positions match TRBD1. This CDR3 spans 16 amino acids. Germline CDR1 SGHTA, CDR2 FQGNSA. Germline trimming cut 5 bases from V and 0 bases from J; bases unmatched to any gene: 9. CDR3 nucleotides: TGTGCCAGCAGCGTTACAGGGGTGCAGATGAACACTGAAGCTTTCTTT. This encodes CASSVTGVQMNTEAFF.

The chain joins TRBV24-1 to TRBJ2-7, with D maybe TRBD1 (7 bases). V was clipped by 4 bases and J by 4 bases, with 19 bases between them. This CDR3 spans 16 amino acids. The germline V gene encodes CDR1 KGHDR and CDR2 SFDVKD. This CDR3 is CATSEASAGGRYEQYF. CDR3 nucleotides: TGTGCCACCAGTGAGGCCTCGGCAGGGGGGCGGTACGAGCAGTACTTC.

The chain is built from TRBV5-4 and TRBJ2-5; the D gene is possibly TRBD2 (6 bases). Trimming stripped 4 bases from V and 5 bases from J, with 24 bases between. This CDR3 region has 17 residues. CDR1 and CDR2 from the germline V gene are SGHNT and YYREEE (reference sequence). Written as DNA, the CDR3 is TGTGCCAGCAGCCCTTTAGGGCTAGTCGGGAGCTTTGAGACCCAGTACTTC. Amino acids: CASSPLGLVGSFETQYF.

The rearrangement links TRBV7-9 to TRBJ2-5; a possible D gene is TRBD1 (5 bases). This CDR3 is built from 14 residues. V was shortened by 1 base and J by 7 bases, with 13 bases between the two germline ends. Looked up from germline, CDR1 is SEHNR and CDR2 is FQNEAQ (reference sequence). CDR3 nucleotides: TGTGCCAGCAGCTTAGGGGGCGTGGGGTTGACCCAGTACTTC. This encodes CASSLGGVGLTQYF.

The chain couples TRBV9 to TRBJ2-1; a possible D gene is TRBD1 (5 bases). In germline, CDR1 is SGDLS, CDR2 YYNGEE. Trimming removed 3 bases from V and 6 bases from J, with 19 bases in between. The CDR3 runs to 16 residues. The CDR3 region is CASSAPGLSGANEQFF. Here the CDR3 DNA reads TGTGCCAGCAGCGCACCGGGCCTTAGTGGGGCCAATGAGCAGTTCTTC.

The chain links TRBV11-2 to TRBJ1-4; unclear D gene. This CDR3 has 11 residues. CDR1 is SGHAT and CDR2 is FQNNGV in the germline V gene. V lost 5 bases and J lost 8, with 6 bases in between. CDR3 protein: CASSPGEKLFF. DNA for the CDR3: TGTGCCAGCAGCCCCGGGGAAAAACTGTTTTTT.

V is TRBV12-5 and J is TRBJ1-1, with TRBD1 matching 8 bases. The CDR3 contains 14 residues. Looked up from germline, CDR1 is LGHNT and CDR2 is FRNRAP. The junction had 7 bases not matched to a gene; V was cut back by 8 bases and J by 2 bases. The CDR3 coding sequence is TGTGCTAGTCGGACAGGGATTGTTAACACTGAAGCTTTCTTT. This gives the protein CASRTGIVNTEAFF. Complete variable domain (other parts from reference TRBV12-5 and TRBJ1-1): DARVTQTPRHKVTEMGQEVTMRCQPILGHNTVFWYRQTMMQGLELLAYFRNRAPLDDSGMPKDRFSAEMPDATLATLKIQPSEPRDSAVYFCASRTGIVNTEAFFGQGTRLTVV.

As concerns this clone: Other DNA sequences within the sample encode an identical CDR3. This sequence joins TRBV10-3 and TRBJ2-6; D gene ambiguous. This CDR3 region has 14 residues. V lost 1 base, J lost 4 bases, and 5 bases lay in between. Germline V gene sequence: CDR1 ENHRY, CDR2 SYGVKD. The chain's CDR3 is CAISEFSGANVLTF. CDR3 in DNA: TGTGCCATCAGTGAGTTTTCAGGGGCCAACGTCCTGACTTTC.

The chain is built from TRBV11-2 and TRBJ1-6; D is ambiguous. V was trimmed by 8 bases and J by 5 bases, leaving 13 bases between them. CDR1 is SGHAT, CDR2 FQNNGV, per germline. The CDR3 spans 14 residues. The CDR3: CASARTGNNSPLHF. CDR3 coding DNA: TGTGCCAGCGCGCGGACTGGGAATAATTCACCCCTCCACTTT.

This clone was seen only once. The J gene is TRBJ1-1, the V gene TRBV5-1; D gene ambiguous. Germline assignment: CDR1 SGHRS and CDR2 YFSETQ. The ends were cut back, 5 bases at V and 0 bases at J, with 20 bases in the middle. The CDR3 is 17 amino acids. The CDR3 DNA is TGCGCCAGCAGGGAGGTTCTGGGCACACTCATGAACACTGAAGCTTTCTTT. Its translation: CASREVLGTLMNTEAFF.

The gene calls are TRBV28 and TRBJ2-3; D ambiguous. V gave up 7 bases and J gave up 1 base, with 6 bases separating them. CDR1 and CDR2 from the germline V gene are MDHEN and SYDVKM. The CDR3 runs 12 residues. The CDR3, as DNA: TGTGCCAGCACTACGGGCACAGATACGCAGTATTTT. Protein product: CASTTGTDTQYF.

The chain links TRBV6-5 to TRBJ2-5, with TRBD2 matching over 8 bases. From germline, CDR1 is MNHEY and CDR2 SVGAGI. This CDR3 has 15 residues. V gave up 4 bases and J gave up 5 bases; unmatched junction bases: 9. The CDR3 coding sequence is TGTGCCAGCAGTTCTAGGACTAGCCGGCGGGAGACCCAGTACTTC. This gives the protein CASSSRTSRRETQYF.

The chain links TRBV11-3 to TRBJ2-1, with TRBD2 identical over 8 bases. The CDR3 is 16 residues long. The germline V gene encodes CDR1 SGHNT and CDR2 YENEEA. The trim removed 5 bases at V and 4 bases at J, leaving 10 bases unmatched. The CDR3 protein is CASSPSVSGIYNEQFF. In nucleotides, the CDR3 is TGTGCCAGCAGCCCCTCTGTTAGCGGGATATACAATGAGCAGTTCTTC.

This clone was counted a single time. V and J are TRBV5-5 and TRBJ2-7, with D hard to call. Trimming took 5 bases from V and 1 from J, leaving 4 bases between them. CDR1 and CDR2 (germline): SGHKS, YYEKEE (reference sequence). This CDR3 is built from 11 residues. CDR3 nucleotides: TGTGCCAGCAGTCCGTCCTACGAGCAGTACTTC. It translates to CASSPSYEQYF.

This chain uses TRBV28 with TRBJ1-2; D perhaps matches TRBD1 (6 bases). Germline V CDR1 and CDR2: MDHEN, SYDVKM. The length of the CDR3 is 16 residues. Trimming took 3 bases from V and 4 from J, leaving 18 bases between them. CDR3 nucleotides: TGTGCCAGCAGTTTGCCCGGACAGATAGGTGCCTATGGCTACACCTTC. The encoded protein is CASSLPGQIGAYGYTF.

The chain recombines TRBV2 with TRBJ1-1, with TRBD1 matching over 8 bases. Trimming took 5 bases from V and 6 from J; bases not matched to a gene: 8. The CDR3 has 14 residues. The germline CDR1 and CDR2 sequences are SNHLY and FYNNEI. The CDR3 reads CASSQQGAGAEAFF. As DNA, the CDR3 is TGTGCCAGCAGTCAGCAGGGGGCCGGAGCTGAAGCTTTCTTT.

The rearrangement links TRBV10-1 to TRBJ2-3; weak D call: TRBD2 (6 bases). Germline CDR1 and CDR2: WNHNN and SYGVQD (reference sequence). CDR3 length: 16 amino acids. Trimming removed 5 bases from V and 4 bases from J, with 19 bases in between. The CDR3 protein is CASSRSELGEADTQYF. CDR3 in DNA: TGCGCCAGCAGTCGATCGGAGCTAGGGGAGGCAGATACGCAGTATTTT.

This chain joins TRBV29-1 and TRBJ2-3; 7 nucleotides align to TRBD2. The CDR3 spans 13 residues. In germline, CDR1 is SQVTM, CDR2 ANQGSEA. The CDR3 is CTMGGSPTDTQYF. DNA for the CDR3: TGCACGATGGGGGGGAGCCCCACAGATACGCAGTATTTT.

This sequence joins TRBV5-1 and TRBJ1-1; 10 bases align to TRBD1. Trimming cost V 7 bases and J 5 bases; bases outside gene matches: 2. This CDR3 spans 12 amino acids. Looked up from germline, CDR1 is SGHRS and CDR2 is YFSETQ. CDR3 protein: CASWDRGTEAFF. The CDR3 bases are TGCGCCAGCTGGGACAGGGGTACTGAAGCTTTCTTT.

The chain recombines TRBV6-5 with TRBJ1-2; 7 bases agree with TRBD1. This CDR3 spans 14 amino acids. The trim removed 2 bases at V and 6 bases at J, leaving 6 bases unmatched. CDR1 and CDR2 from the germline V gene are MNHEY and SVGAGI. The CDR3, as DNA: TGTGCCAGCAGTTACGTTGGGACAGCGAATGGCTACACCTTC. It encodes CASSYVGTANGYTF.

The chain carries TRBV2 and TRBJ2-7, with TRBD2 identical over 13 bases. The V segment lost 6 bases and the J segment 4 bases; nucleotides outside the gene matches: 3. The CDR3 totals 14 residues. From germline, CDR1 is SNHLY and CDR2 FYNNEI. CDR3 sequence (DNA): TGTGCCAGCAGACTAGCGGGGGGGCAGTACGAGCAGTACTTC. This sequence encodes CASRLAGGQYEQYF.

The chain uses TRBV4-1 and TRBJ2-5; TRBD2 matches 12 bases. The CDR3 totals 19 residues. V trimming: 2 bases; J trimming: 2 bases; junction bases outside the gene matches: 12. Germline V gives CDR1 MGHRA, CDR2 YSYEKL. CDR3 bases: TGCGCCAGCAGCCAACGTCGGACTAGCGGGGTCGGTCGGCAAGAGACCCAGTACTTC. Translating it yields CASSQRRTSGVGRQETQYF.

This chain links TRBV7-9 with TRBJ2-1, with D tentatively TRBD2 (6 bases). V was cut by 1 base and J by 2 bases, with 18 bases left in between. This CDR3 spans 18 amino acids. Germline-derived CDR1 and CDR2 are SEHNR and FQNEAQ (reference sequence). CDR3 protein: CASSLGGGVSGTYNEQFF. As DNA, the CDR3 is TGTGCCAGCAGCTTAGGGGGAGGAGTTAGCGGAACCTACAATGAGCAGTTCTTC.

V and J are TRBV15 and TRBJ2-7; 13 bases align to TRBD2. The CDR3 consists of 15 residues. Germline V gene lookup returns CDR1 LNHNV and CDR2 YYDKDF (reference sequence). After removal of 5 bases from V and 5 bases from J, the junction contained 6 bases not matched to a gene. The chain's CDR3 is CATSLGLAGSHEQYF. The CDR3 coding sequence is TGTGCCACCAGCCTGGGACTAGCGGGATCCCACGAGCAGTACTTC.

The chain joins TRBV5-1 to TRBJ2-1, with 13 bases fitting TRBD2. This CDR3 is built from 17 residues. After removal of 7 bases from V and 1 base from J, the junction contained 8 bases not matched to a gene. Germline V gene data show CDR1 as SGHRS and CDR2 as YFSETQ. CDR3: CASSLGLAGVSYNEQFF. The CDR3 DNA reads as TGCGCCAGCTCACTCGGACTAGCGGGAGTGTCCTACAATGAGCAGTTCTTC.

This sequence joins TRBV3-1 (or the pseudogene TRBV3-2) and TRBJ1-3; D is unresolved. The germline CDR1 and CDR2 sequences are LGHDT and YNNKEL (reference sequence). The CDR3 has 13 residues. Between the trimmed V and J ends, which lost 1 base and 4 bases, there was a span of 5 bases. The CDR3 region is CASSQGRGNTIYF. The CDR3 bases are TGTGCCAGCAGCCAAGGGAGGGGAAACACCATATATTTT.

The genes are TRBV28 and TRBJ2-6, with 8 bases aligning to TRBD1. V trimming: 5 bases; J trimming: 0 bases; junction bases outside the gene matches: 9. This CDR3 has 18 amino acids. CDR1 is MDHEN and CDR2 is SYDVKM in the germline V gene. The CDR3 bases are TGTGCCAGCAGTCACCGGGACAGGATCATCTCTGGGGCCAACGTCCTGACTTTC. This gives the protein CASSHRDRIISGANVLTF. Together with reference TRBV28 and TRBJ2-6, the CDR3 gives the full variable domain: DVKVTQSSRYLVKRTGEKVFLECVQDMDHENMFWYRQDPGLGLRLIYFSYDVKMKEKGDIPEGYSVSREKKERFSLILESASTNQTSMYLCASSHRDRIISGANVLTFGAGSRLTVL.